These T cell receptor beta chains were read from a single sample in a study of blood T cell repertoires in COVID-19. Libraries were prepared by immunoSEQ multiplex PCR; TCRdb keeps only in-frame clonotypes and omits some of them. The sample carries 330,000 or so clones, roughly nine tenths recorded once. Sequencing was done on a sample of PBMCs or T cells enriched from blood (not recorded which). The receptors here all came from a woman aged 25 to 39 who had recovered from COVID-19. Each CDR3 is given with its conserved first and last residue. The order of the fields is J gene, V gene, D gene, clone size, CDR3 protein, CDR3 DNA. D genes are given only for firm matches. Rows give clone size only sometimes, using once, few, many, or a class for an expanded clone.

J: TRBJ2-3
V: TRBV28
D: TRBD2
size: -
CDR3: CASSSGRTDTQYF
DNA: TGTGCCAGCAGTAGCGGGAGAACAGATACGCAGTATTTT

J: TRBJ2-3
V: TRBV5-1
D: -
size: -
CDR3: CASSSPGDTQYF
DNA: TGCGCCAGCAGCTCTCCCGGGGATACGCAGTATTTT

J: TRBJ1-2
V: TRBV6-5
D: -
size: -
CDR3: CASSYGGAYGYTF
DNA: TGTGCCAGCAGTTACGGGGGGGCCTATGGCTACACCTTC

J: TRBJ2-3
V: TRBV15
D: TRBD2
size: once
CDR3: CATTRSLGRRTDTQYF
DNA: TGTGCCACCACCAGATCCCTCGGGAGGCGCACAGATACGCAGTATTTT

J: TRBJ1-1
V: TRBV11-1
D: TRBD1
size: -
CDR3: CASRGQVVEAFF
DNA: TGTGCCAGCAGGGGACAGGTAGTTGAAGCTTTCTTT

J: TRBJ2-7
V: TRBV7-2
D: -
size: -
CDR3: CASSELGGSSYEQYF
DNA: TGTGCCAGCAGCGAACTTGGGGGGAGCTCCTACGAGCAGTACTTC

J: TRBJ1-1
V: TRBV29-1
D: -
size: -
CDR3: CSVEHRLNTEAFF
DNA: TGCAGCGTCGAGCACAGGTTGAACACTGAAGCTTTCTTT

J: TRBJ2-3
V: TRBV5-4
D: -
size: once
CDR3: CASSLARGGTDTQYF
DNA: TGTGCCAGCAGCTTGGCCAGGGGGGGCACAGATACGCAGTATTTT

J: TRBJ2-7
V: TRBV6-5
D: -
size: -
CDR3: CASSRTQGGQYF
DNA: TGTGCCAGCAGTCGGACACAGGGCGGGCAGTACTTC

J: TRBJ1-2
V: TRBV6-5
D: TRBD1
size: -
CDR3: CASSNDRGYGYTF
DNA: TGTGCCAGCAGTAACGACAGGGGCTATGGCTACACCTTC

J: TRBJ2-3
V: TRBV25-1
D: -
size: once
CDR3: CASKRQVSLLADTQYF
DNA: TGTGCCAGCAAAAGACAGGTGAGTTTATTAGCAGATACGCAGTATTTT

J: TRBJ2-7
V: TRBV3-1/TRBV3-2
D: -
size: -
CDR3: CASSRDSFYEQYF
DNA: TGTGCCAGCAGTCGGGACTCTTTCTACGAGCAGTACTTC

J: TRBJ1-1
V: TRBV6-1
D: -
size: -
CDR3: CASSERIPGGAFF
DNA: TGTGCCAGCAGTGAACGAATTCCGGGTGGCGCTTTCTTT

J: TRBJ1-4
V: TRBV28
D: TRBD1
size: -
CDR3: CAISRTGATNEKLFF
DNA: TGTGCCATCTCGAGGACAGGGGCAACTAATGAAAAACTGTTTTTT

J: TRBJ2-7
V: TRBV11-1
D: -
size: -
CDR3: CASSLSRGTFPYEQYF
DNA: TGTGCCAGCAGCTTATCTCGAGGGACATTCCCCTACGAGCAGTACTTC

J: TRBJ1-2
V: TRBV7-2
D: -
size: -
CDR3: CASSTGTFGYTF
DNA: TGTGCCAGCAGCACCGGGACTTTTGGCTACACCTTC

J: TRBJ2-5
V: TRBV7-3
D: -
size: -
CDR3: CASSPGGGQETQYF
DNA: TGTGCCAGCAGCCCAGGTGGCGGGCAAGAGACCCAGTACTTC

J: TRBJ1-1
V: TRBV18
D: TRBD1
size: -
CDR3: CASSPGQGNTEAFF
DNA: TGTGCCAGCTCACCCGGACAGGGAAACACTGAAGCTTTCTTT

J: TRBJ1-2
V: TRBV28
D: TRBD1
size: -
CDR3: CASSSAGTGLAGYTF
DNA: TGTGCCAGCAGTTCTGCCGGGACAGGGTTGGCTGGCTACACCTTC

J: TRBJ2-5
V: TRBV7-9
D: -
size: -
CDR3: CASSENLETQYF
DNA: TGTGCCAGCAGCGAGAACTTAGAGACCCAGTACTTC

J: TRBJ2-3
V: TRBV28
D: TRBD2
size: -
CDR3: CASSPVASGGTDTQYF
DNA: TGTGCCAGCAGTCCCGTTGCTAGCGGGGGGACAGATACGCAGTATTTT

J: TRBJ2-7
V: TRBV18
D: -
size: -
CDR3: CASSPPEGANEQYF
DNA: TGTGCCAGCTCACCACCGGAGGGGGCGAACGAGCAGTACTTC

J: TRBJ1-1
V: TRBV7-6
D: -
size: -
CDR3: CASSLEGGQEAFF
DNA: TGTGCCAGCAGCTTAGAAGGTGGGCAGGAAGCTTTCTTT

J: TRBJ1-3
V: TRBV10-3
D: -
size: -
CDR3: CAISYAGPGSGNTIYF
DNA: TGTGCCATCAGTTATGCGGGACCGGGGTCTGGAAACACCATATATTTT

J: TRBJ1-2
V: TRBV7-2
D: -
size: -
CDR3: CASSLSSTPGGNYGYTF
DNA: TGTGCCAGCAGCTTGAGCTCCACCCCGGGGGGCAACTATGGCTACACCTTC

J: TRBJ2-3
V: TRBV27
D: -
size: -
CDR3: CASSGIMGRADTQYF
DNA: TGTGCCAGCAGTGGAATAATGGGGAGAGCAGATACGCAGTATTTT

J: TRBJ1-2
V: TRBV5-1
D: -
size: -
CDR3: CASSLDTEGAQLYGYTF
DNA: TGCGCCAGCAGCTTGGATACTGAGGGCGCCCAATTATATGGCTACACCTTC

J: TRBJ2-1
V: TRBV5-1
D: TRBD2
size: -
CDR3: CASSTGTSGLYNEQFF
DNA: TGCGCCAGCAGCACCGGGACTAGCGGCCTCTACAATGAGCAGTTCTTC